These T cell receptor beta chains were read from a single sample in a study of CD8 T cells in Susac syndrome. MiXCR, run by TCRdb on the immunoSEQ multiplex PCR reads, gives a single entry per CDR3 protein. The data contain approximately 80,000 distinct CDR3 sequences, approximately 94% of them seen just once; the ten biggest clones take up 0.5% to 0.65%. The sample was CD8+ T cells from PBMCs. Every receptor here comes from a human donor with Susac syndrome. Each CDR3 is given with its conserved first and last residue. The D gene is left open where the match is weak. Only some rows state a clone size, as once, few, many or a class for expanded clones.

cdr3_nt cdr3_aa j_call clone_size d_call v_call
TGTGCCAGCAGCCATACTAGCTTCTATGAGCAGTTCTTC CASSHTSFYEQFF TRBJ2-1 NA NA TRBV14
TGCAGTGCTAGATGGGGGGGGGCCGCCGGTGAGCAGTTCTTC CSARWGGAAGEQFF TRBJ2-1 NA NA TRBV20-1
TGTGCCAGCAGTTTCCTTCTGGGGGAAGCTTTCTTT CASSFLLGEAFF TRBJ1-1 NA NA TRBV6-2/TRBV6-3
TGTGCCAGCAGTGACTCACAGGGGAAGGGCTACACCTTC CASSDSQGKGYTF TRBJ1-2 once TRBD1 TRBV6-4
TGTGCCAGCAGCAATAGAGCAGGGCCTGGGGCCAACGTCCTGACTTTC CASSNRAGPGANVLTF TRBJ2-6 NA NA TRBV5-8
TGTGCCAGCAGCTTGTCCTCAGCCATGAACACTGAAGCTTTCTTT CASSLSSAMNTEAFF TRBJ1-1 NA NA TRBV7-9
TGTGCCACCTCTGGGGGGCCTATGTACCAAGAGACCCAGTACTTC CATSGGPMYQETQYF TRBJ2-5 once NA TRBV24-1
TGTGCCAGCAGCCCATCCACGGCCACCTACGAGCAGTACTTC CASSPSTATYEQYF TRBJ2-7 once NA TRBV7-9
TGTGCCAGCAGCCAAGATACGGGTAGCACAGATACGCAGTATTTT CASSQDTGSTDTQYF TRBJ2-3 NA NA TRBV14
TGTGCCAGCAGCGTAGGGGACACCCTCACTAGCTCCTATAATTCACCCCTCCACTTT CASSVGDTLTSSYNSPLHF TRBJ1-6 NA NA TRBV9
TGCGCCAGCAGCCAAAGGGACACTGAAGCTTTCTTT CASSQRDTEAFF TRBJ1-1 NA NA TRBV5-1
TGTGCCAGCAGCTCACCTACCACAGGCGCCTACGAGCAGTACTTC CASSSPTTGAYEQYF TRBJ2-7 once NA TRBV5-4
TGCGCCAGCAGCCAAGCGGGACCATCCTACAATGAGCAGTTCTTC CASSQAGPSYNEQFF TRBJ2-1 NA NA TRBV4-1
TGTGCCAGCAGCTTAGAGGCTACTGGGGCCAACGTCCTGACTTTC CASSLEATGANVLTF TRBJ2-6 NA NA TRBV13
TGTGCCAGCAGTCTCGGCCCCGCCCTGAACACTGAAGCTTTCTTT CASSLGPALNTEAFF TRBJ1-1 NA NA TRBV27
TGTGCCAGCAGCGTTGGGTCCTACAATGAGCAGTTCTTC CASSVGSYNEQFF TRBJ2-1 few NA TRBV9
TGCAGTGCTCTCGACTGGGACAGTGTAAAACCACCTGGGGATGAGCAGTTCTTC CSALDWDSVKPPGDEQFF TRBJ2-1 NA TRBD1 TRBV20-1
TGTGCCAGCAGCTTACTGACAACCGGGGAGCTGTTTTTT CASSLLTTGELFF TRBJ2-2 NA NA TRBV11-2
TGTGCCAGCAGCCAAGATATTGGGGCCTCCTACGAGCAGTACTTC CASSQDIGASYEQYF TRBJ2-7 NA NA TRBV14
TGTGCCAGCAGCCACGTAGAAGAGACCCAGTACTTC CASSHVEETQYF TRBJ2-5 NA NA TRBV11-2
TGTGCCAGCAGCTTAAAATTGGTCGGGGGCCAAGAGACCCAGTACTTC CASSLKLVGGQETQYF TRBJ2-5 NA NA TRBV7-2
TGTGCCAGCAGCCTCTGGCGGGGGACGTCGTACGAGCAGTACTTC CASSLWRGTSYEQYF TRBJ2-7 NA TRBD2 TRBV11-1
TGTGCCAGCAGTCCCACTAGCGGGGGGTCCGATACGCAGTATTTT CASSPTSGGSDTQYF TRBJ2-3 NA TRBD2 TRBV4-2
TGTGCCAGCAGTTGGGGGGACTCTGGGGCCAACGTCCTGACTTTC CASSWGDSGANVLTF TRBJ2-6 NA NA TRBV6-2/TRBV6-3
TGTGCCAGCAGCCGCGGGACAGATAATGAAAAACTGTTTTTT CASSRGTDNEKLFF TRBJ1-4 NA TRBD1 TRBV7-8
TGTGCCAGCAGTTACTCCTCAGGGGCTGAAGCTTTCTTT CASSYSSGAEAFF TRBJ1-1 NA NA TRBV6-5
TGTGCCAGCAGCCCGACAATTCAAAGAAAAGGACAGCCCCAGCATTTT CASSPTIQRKGQPQHF TRBJ1-5 NA NA TRBV3-1
TGCGCCAGCAGCCAAGATTGGGATAGCGGGGCCCATACGCAGTATTTT CASSQDWDSGAHTQYF TRBJ2-3 NA TRBD2 TRBV4-1
TGTGCCAGCACCCTCGGGTCGGGGGCCAACGTCCTGACTTTC CASTLGSGANVLTF TRBJ2-6 NA NA TRBV6-5
TGTGCCAGCAGTCTACAGGGCATTAATGAAAAACTGTTTTTT CASSLQGINEKLFF TRBJ1-4 NA NA TRBV12-3/TRBV12-4
TGTGCCAGCGGGGGGAGACTGAATGAAAAACTGTTTTTT CASGGRLNEKLFF TRBJ1-4 NA NA TRBV7-9
TGCGCCAGCACCGGGGACAGGCCGAACACCGGGGAGCTGTTTTTT CASTGDRPNTGELFF TRBJ2-2 NA TRBD1 TRBV5-1
TGTGCCAGCAGCACGGAAAGAGAAGGGGATAGACTTAACACCGGGGAGCTGTTTTTT CASSTEREGDRLNTGELFF TRBJ2-2 NA NA TRBV5-5
TGTGCCAGCAGCTTAGGGTCAGGTGTTCTCTATGGCTACACCTTC CASSLGSGVLYGYTF TRBJ1-2 NA NA TRBV13
TGTGCCAGCAGTGGATCGGGAGTGGGCTACACCTTC CASSGSGVGYTF TRBJ1-2 NA NA TRBV25-1
TGCAGTGCTAGAGGAAGGGAAGCTAACTATGGCTACACCTTC CSARGREANYGYTF TRBJ1-2 NA NA TRBV20-1
TGCAGCGTTGAGGCAGGGGGCTACGAGCAGTACTTC CSVEAGGYEQYF TRBJ2-7 NA TRBD1 TRBV29-1
TGTGCCAGCAGCCAAGGGACTAGCTTCACAGATACGCAGTATTTT CASSQGTSFTDTQYF TRBJ2-3 NA TRBD2 TRBV14
TGTGCCACCAGCAGAATTCCCGGGACAGGGGATGGCTACACCTTC CATSRIPGTGDGYTF TRBJ1-2 NA TRBD1 TRBV15
TGTGCCAGCAGCGACAGGGGGACAGATACGCAGTATTTT CASSDRGTDTQYF TRBJ2-3 NA TRBD1 TRBV6-6
TGCAGTGCTAGAATCCGGGACGTCCGTAGCACAGATACGCAGTATTTT CSARIRDVRSTDTQYF TRBJ2-3 NA NA TRBV20-1
TGTGCCAGCAGCGATCCGGGACAGGGTCTCGACGAGCAGCACTTC CASSDPGQGLDEQHF TRBJ2-7 NA TRBD1 TRBV5-6
TGTGCCGGTAGGGCGAGGAACACTGAAGCTTTCTTT CAGRARNTEAFF TRBJ1-1 NA NA TRBV7-9